These T cell receptor beta chains were read from a single sample in a study of blood T cells in healthy people across ages. TCRdb reanalysed the 5' RACE reads using MiXCR and keeps one entry per CDR3 protein. This table has 600,000 or so distinct CDR3 sequences, less than 60% appearing once. The sequencing input was blood. These receptors all come from an elderly man in good health. CDR3s include the opening cysteine and the closing phenylalanine or tryptophan. A D gene is named only where the DNA matches it firmly. Clone size is shown for a subset of rows, as once, few, many or a class of expanded clone.

abundance: once
d_gene: TRBD1
v_gene: TRBV20-1
j_gene: TRBJ2-7
CDR3aa: CSARGQGANEQYF
CDR3nt: TGCAGTGCTAGAGGGCAGGGGGCCAACGAGCAGTACTTC

abundance: -
d_gene: -
v_gene: TRBV7-9
j_gene: TRBJ2-5
CDR3aa: CASSLILWGQETQYF
CDR3nt: TGTGCCAGCAGCTTAATTCTGTGGGGTCAAGAGACCCAGTACTTC

abundance: -
d_gene: TRBD2
v_gene: TRBV12-3/TRBV12-4
j_gene: TRBJ2-1
CDR3aa: CASSRGLAGVQFF
CDR3nt: TGTGCCAGCAGTCGCGGACTAGCGGGAGTGCAGTTCTTC

abundance: many
d_gene: -
v_gene: TRBV6-5
j_gene: TRBJ2-5
CDR3aa: CASSSGFWLQETQYF
CDR3nt: TGTGCCAGCAGCTCAGGGTTTTGGCTCCAAGAGACCCAGTACTTC

abundance: -
d_gene: -
v_gene: TRBV7-2
j_gene: TRBJ1-5
CDR3aa: CASSSLGYRGPNQPQHF
CDR3nt: TGTGCCAGCAGCTCCCTAGGGTATAGGGGACCTAATCAGCCCCAGCATTTT

abundance: -
d_gene: -
v_gene: TRBV7-2
j_gene: TRBJ2-1
CDR3aa: CASSSPVGEQFF
CDR3nt: TGTGCCAGCAGCTCACCGGTAGGTGAGCAGTTCTTC

abundance: -
d_gene: -
v_gene: TRBV9
j_gene: TRBJ2-1
CDR3aa: CASSPSQDYYNEQFF
CDR3nt: TGTGCCAGCAGCCCCAGTCAAGACTATTACAATGAGCAGTTCTTC

abundance: -
d_gene: -
v_gene: TRBV11-2
j_gene: TRBJ2-4
CDR3aa: CASSLEGRTYNEQYF
CDR3nt: TGTGCCAGCAGCTTAGAAGGGAGGACCTACAATGAGCAGTACTTC

abundance: -
d_gene: -
v_gene: TRBV6-5
j_gene: TRBJ2-2
CDR3aa: CASGGWGPGELFF
CDR3nt: TGTGCCAGCGGAGGGTGGGGCCCCGGGGAGCTGTTTTTT

abundance: -
d_gene: -
v_gene: TRBV15
j_gene: TRBJ2-1
CDR3aa: CATSSRDKLYNEQFF
CDR3nt: TGTGCCACCAGCAGCCGGGACAAACTCTACAATGAGCAGTTCTTC

abundance: -
d_gene: TRBD2
v_gene: TRBV28
j_gene: TRBJ2-3
CDR3aa: CASSLSSSGTRDTQYF
CDR3nt: TGTGCCAGCAGTTTATCTTCTAGCGGAACCCGGGATACGCAGTATTTT

abundance: -
d_gene: -
v_gene: TRBV7-2
j_gene: TRBJ2-7
CDR3aa: CASSLGSGRYEQYF
CDR3nt: TGTGCCAGCAGCTTAGGATCGGGTCGATACGAGCAGTACTTC

abundance: few
d_gene: TRBD2
v_gene: TRBV5-1
j_gene: TRBJ2-1
CDR3aa: CASSRRTSGSDEQFF
CDR3nt: TGCGCCAGCTCAAGGAGGACTAGCGGGAGTGATGAGCAGTTCTTC

abundance: many
d_gene: TRBD1
v_gene: TRBV6-5
j_gene: TRBJ1-5
CDR3aa: CASRGQMEQPQHF
CDR3nt: TGTGCCAGCAGGGGACAGATGGAGCAGCCCCAGCATTTT

abundance: -
d_gene: TRBD1
v_gene: TRBV7-2
j_gene: TRBJ1-1
CDR3aa: CASSPHRGLTGAFF
CDR3nt: TGTGCCAGCAGCCCCCATAGGGGGCTCACTGGAGCTTTCTTT

abundance: few
d_gene: TRBD2
v_gene: TRBV4-2
j_gene: TRBJ2-5
CDR3aa: CASSQDVLAARGQYF
CDR3nt: TGTGCCAGCAGCCAAGATGTCCTAGCGGCACGTGGGCAGTACTTC

abundance: -
d_gene: -
v_gene: TRBV5-1
j_gene: TRBJ2-7
CDR3aa: CASNFGGIYEQYF
CDR3nt: TGCGCCAGCAACTTCGGCGGAATCTACGAGCAGTACTTC

abundance: once
d_gene: -
v_gene: TRBV7-2
j_gene: TRBJ1-2
CDR3aa: CASKPGRTYGYTF
CDR3nt: TGTGCCAGCAAACCTGGCAGGACCTATGGCTACACCTTC

abundance: -
d_gene: -
v_gene: TRBV6-6
j_gene: TRBJ1-2
CDR3aa: CVSSYPGAHGYTF
CDR3nt: TGTGTCAGCAGTTACCCCGGGGCGCATGGCTACACCTTC

abundance: -
d_gene: -
v_gene: TRBV5-1
j_gene: TRBJ2-5
CDR3aa: CASSLAWGHSETQYF
CDR3nt: TGCGCCAGCAGCTTGGCCTGGGGGCACTCGGAGACCCAGTACTTC

abundance: -
d_gene: TRBD2
v_gene: TRBV5-1
j_gene: TRBJ2-1
CDR3aa: CASSLGSGVGNEQFF
CDR3nt: TGCGCCAGCAGCTTAGGCAGCGGGGTTGGGAATGAGCAGTTCTTC

abundance: few
d_gene: -
v_gene: TRBV7-3
j_gene: TRBJ2-7
CDR3aa: CASSEGGGIGYEQYF
CDR3nt: TGTGCCAGCAGCGAGGGTGGCGGGATTGGCTACGAGCAGTACTTC

abundance: once
d_gene: -
v_gene: TRBV20-1
j_gene: TRBJ2-4
CDR3aa: CSANSRTSGNIQYF
CDR3nt: TGCAGTGCCAACTCGCGGACCAGCGGGAACATTCAGTACTTC

abundance: many
d_gene: -
v_gene: TRBV6-5
j_gene: TRBJ1-1
CDR3aa: CATLGKRRNTEAFF
CDR3nt: TGTGCCACCTTGGGAAAGCGAAGGAACACTGAAGCTTTCTTT

abundance: few
d_gene: -
v_gene: TRBV29-1
j_gene: TRBJ2-5
CDR3aa: CSVLQGTQETQYF
CDR3nt: TGCAGCGTCCTACAGGGTACCCAAGAGACCCAGTACTTC

abundance: -
d_gene: -
v_gene: TRBV7-2
j_gene: TRBJ2-3
CDR3aa: CASASSPSDTQYF
CDR3nt: TGTGCCAGCGCCTCCAGCCCCTCAGATACGCAGTATTTT

abundance: once
d_gene: TRBD1
v_gene: TRBV2
j_gene: TRBJ1-1
CDR3aa: CASSARDRGNTEAFF
CDR3nt: TGTGCCAGCAGTGCAAGGGACAGGGGAAACACTGAAGCTTTCTTT

abundance: -
d_gene: TRBD2
v_gene: TRBV11-2
j_gene: TRBJ2-7
CDR3aa: CASSLVPSGRRYEQYF
CDR3nt: TGTGCCAGCAGCTTAGTTCCTAGCGGGAGGCGCTACGAGCAGTACTTC

abundance: -
d_gene: TRBD1
v_gene: TRBV12-3/TRBV12-4
j_gene: TRBJ1-1
CDR3aa: CASSRGQGVSFWNTEAFF
CDR3nt: TGTGCCAGCAGTCGAGGACAGGGGGTTTCCTTTTGGAACACTGAAGCTTTCTTT

abundance: -
d_gene: TRBD1
v_gene: TRBV4-1
j_gene: TRBJ2-7
CDR3aa: CASSPGQVGYEQYF
CDR3nt: TGCGCCAGCAGCCCAGGACAGGTGGGCTACGAGCAGTACTTC

abundance: -
d_gene: -
v_gene: TRBV7-2
j_gene: TRBJ1-2
CDR3aa: CASSLAGGLVYGYTF
CDR3nt: TGTGCCAGCAGCTTAGCGGGGGGGCTAGTCTATGGCTACACCTTC

abundance: -
d_gene: -
v_gene: TRBV6-5
j_gene: TRBJ2-7
CDR3aa: CASSYATYPREQYF
CDR3nt: TGTGCCAGCAGTTACGCGACCTACCCTAGAGAGCAGTACTTC

abundance: -
d_gene: -
v_gene: TRBV11-3
j_gene: TRBJ2-1
CDR3aa: CASSPGEGRNEQFF
CDR3nt: TGTGCCAGCAGCCCCGGCGAGGGGCGGAATGAGCAGTTCTTC

abundance: many
d_gene: TRBD1
v_gene: TRBV29-1
j_gene: TRBJ2-7
CDR3aa: CSVEGTGYEQYF
CDR3nt: TGCAGCGTTGAAGGGACAGGCTACGAGCAGTACTTC

abundance: -
d_gene: -
v_gene: TRBV21-1
j_gene: TRBJ2-5
CDR3aa: CASSNSRSELAWETQYF
CDR3nt: TGTGCCAGCAGCAACAGTAGGAGTGAGTTAGCTTGGGAGACCCAGTACTTC

abundance: -
d_gene: -
v_gene: TRBV4-3
j_gene: TRBJ2-3
CDR3aa: CTSSQEDIDTQYF
CDR3nt: TGCACCAGCAGCCAAGAAGATATTGATACGCAGTATTTT

abundance: -
d_gene: -
v_gene: TRBV6-5
j_gene: TRBJ1-2
CDR3aa: CASGQKPTNYGYTF
CDR3nt: TGTGCCAGCGGACAGAAACCTACTAACTATGGCTACACCTTC

abundance: -
d_gene: -
v_gene: TRBV20-1
j_gene: TRBJ2-7
CDR3aa: CSARGLIHSYEQYF
CDR3nt: TGCAGTGCTAGGGGGCTGATCCACTCCTACGAGCAGTACTTC

abundance: -
d_gene: -
v_gene: TRBV5-5
j_gene: TRBJ2-5
CDR3aa: CASSPLWGEETQYF
CDR3nt: TGTGCCAGCAGCCCTCTTTGGGGGGAAGAGACCCAGTACTTC

abundance: -
d_gene: -
v_gene: TRBV7-9
j_gene: TRBJ1-5
CDR3aa: CASSLGDSRQPQHF
CDR3nt: TGTGCCAGCAGCTTGGGAGATTCGAGACAGCCCCAGCATTTT

abundance: -
d_gene: TRBD1
v_gene: TRBV20-1
j_gene: TRBJ1-6
CDR3aa: CSASRDRGSLHF
CDR3nt: TGCAGTGCTAGCCGGGACAGGGGCTCCCTCCACTTT

abundance: few
d_gene: TRBD2
v_gene: TRBV20-1
j_gene: TRBJ2-7
CDR3aa: CSAEGLAQYEQYF
CDR3nt: TGCAGTGCCGAGGGACTAGCGCAGTACGAGCAGTACTTC